The entry below gives a single T cell receptor beta chain sequence along with its context. Its antigen remains unknown. The assay was immunoSEQ multiplex PCR, and TCRdb's table has in-frame clones only and misses some. The sample has about 110,000 clones, roughly 92% seen once. The data originate from a study of T cell responses to AZD1222 COVID-19 vaccine. Study-wide results and caveats: Donors in the cohort were predominantly white British and more often female, and clonal diversity was possibly underestimated.

Pooled in the analysis were second doses at about 4 or about 12 weeks. This CDR3 has 15 residues. Germline CDR1 is SGHRS and CDR2 is YFSETQ. Between the trimmed V and J ends, which lost 0 bases and 2 bases, there was a span of 9 bases. This specimen was peripheral blood, taken 28 days after the second AZD1222 dose. The V and J genes are TRBV5-1 and TRBJ1-5; D ambiguous. The receptor was isolated from an adult who received the AZD1222 COVID-19 vaccine. Here the CDR3 reads CASSLEGGGNQPQHF. CDR3 bases: TGCGCCAGCAGCTTGGAAGGCGGAGGCAATCAGCCCCAGCATTTT.